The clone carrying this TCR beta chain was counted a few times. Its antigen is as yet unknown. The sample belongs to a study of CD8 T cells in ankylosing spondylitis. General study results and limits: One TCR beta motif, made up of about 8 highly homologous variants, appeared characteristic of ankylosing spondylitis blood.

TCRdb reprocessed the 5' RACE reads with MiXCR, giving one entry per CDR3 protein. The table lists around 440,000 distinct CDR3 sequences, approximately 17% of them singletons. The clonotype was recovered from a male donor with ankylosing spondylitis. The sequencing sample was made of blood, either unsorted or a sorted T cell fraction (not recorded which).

DNA of the CDR3: TGCAGCGTTGAAGGGGGGGGGTCGGGCTACGAGCAGTACTTC. This gives the protein CSVEGGGSGYEQYF. This sequence joins TRBV29-1 and TRBJ2-7; 7 nucleotides line up with TRBD2. CDR3 length equals 14 residues. The ends lost 1 base at V and 3 bases at J; junction bases unmatched: 6. Germline V gene data show CDR1 as SQVTM and CDR2 as ANQGSEA.